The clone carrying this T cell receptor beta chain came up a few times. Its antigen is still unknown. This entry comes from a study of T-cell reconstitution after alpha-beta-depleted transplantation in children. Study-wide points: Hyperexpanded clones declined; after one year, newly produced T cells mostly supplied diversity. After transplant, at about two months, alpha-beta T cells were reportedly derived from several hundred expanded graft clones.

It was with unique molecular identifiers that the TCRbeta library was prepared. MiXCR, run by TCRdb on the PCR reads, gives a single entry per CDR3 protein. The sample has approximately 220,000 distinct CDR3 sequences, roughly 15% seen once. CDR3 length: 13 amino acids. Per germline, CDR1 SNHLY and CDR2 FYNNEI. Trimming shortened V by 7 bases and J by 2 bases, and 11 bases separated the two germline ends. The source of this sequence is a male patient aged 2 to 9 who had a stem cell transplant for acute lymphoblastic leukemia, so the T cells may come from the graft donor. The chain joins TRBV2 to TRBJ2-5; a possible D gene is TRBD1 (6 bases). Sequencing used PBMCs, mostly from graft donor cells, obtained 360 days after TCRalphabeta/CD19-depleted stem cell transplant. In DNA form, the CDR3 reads TGTGCCAGCATCTCGGACAGTCAAGAGACCCAGTACTTC. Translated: CASISDSQETQYF.